This T cell receptor (beta chain) was documented in a study of T cells after yellow fever vaccination. V was cut by 3 bases and J by 5 bases, with 20 bases left in between. The CDR3 loop spans 16 amino acids. Per germline, CDR1 LGHNA and CDR2 YSLEER. Using its own MiXCR run on the 5' RACE reads, TCRdb lists one record per CDR3 protein. The table includes 150,000 to 200,000 distinct CDR3 sequences, around 9.7% detected once. This clonotype was counted between two and nine times. This sequence was found in a man aged 18 to 29 who received the YFV17D yellow fever vaccine. The source material was CD8+ T cells sorted from PBMCs, sampled 45 days after the yellow fever booster vaccination. This sequence joins TRBV4-3 and TRBJ2-7, with a tentative D call TRBD1 (5 bases). In DNA form, the CDR3 reads TGCGCCAGCAGCCAGTACTTGGGGCAGGCTTTCGACGAGCAGTACTTC. Its protein product is CASSQYLGQAFDEQYF.